The 9 T cell receptor beta chains below come from one sample, sequenced in a study of blood T cell repertoires in COVID-19 (dated by TCRdb to 2018 to 2020). Libraries were made using the immunoSEQ multiplex PCR assay. TCRdb took over this immuneACCESS table, retaining in-frame rearrangements with V and J assigned. Such tables are incomplete; in checked studies, under half of the missing clones stem from an unresolved V gene, and the remainder is unexplained. The sample table holds approximately 69,000 clones, of which under 85% were seen once. The ten largest clones take up more than 15% of the sample. The sample comprised peripheral blood. Receptors were obtained from a man aged 55 to 70 with acute or convalescent COVID-19.

This chain joins TRBV7-9 and TRBJ1-1; D perhaps matches TRBD1 (5 bases). Germline CDR1 reads SEHNR; CDR2 reads FQNEAQ (reference sequence). V lost 3 bases and J 0 bases, leaving 8 bases between the germline ends. The CDR3 is made up of 14 amino acids. The CDR3 nucleotides read TGTGCCAGCAGCTTTGGAGGGGTGAACACTGAAGCTTTCTTT. This encodes CASSFGGVNTEAFF.

This rearrangement joins TRBV19 to TRBJ1-4, with 7 bases lining up with TRBD1. The CDR3 contains 16 residues. Trimming cost V 1 base and J 8 bases; bases outside gene matches: 10. The germline CDR1 and CDR2 sequences are LNHDA and SQIVND (reference sequence). The CDR3 DNA reads as TGTGCCAGTAGTATAGTCGGGCAGGGGGGTGACGAAAAACTGTTTTTT. Protein sequence: CASSIVGQGGDEKLFF.

The chain links TRBV3-1 (or the pseudogene TRBV3-2) to TRBJ2-2; D might be TRBD2 (6 bases). V was cut by 1 base and J by 1 base, with 13 bases left in between. This CDR3 spans 17 amino acids. The germline gives CDR1 LGHDT, CDR2 YNNKEL (reference sequence). The CDR3 nucleotides read TGTGCCAGCAGCCAAGCGGGGGTTATAAGGAACACCGGGGAGCTGTTTTTT. Protein product: CASSQAGVIRNTGELFF.

This chain joins TRBV18 and TRBJ1-1; D remains ambiguous. V lost 3 bases, J lost 8 bases, and 10 bases lay in between. The CDR3 has 12 amino acids. Germline V lookup: CDR1 KGHSH, CDR2 LQKENI. CDR3 coding DNA: TGTGCCAGCTCACCGGGCCCCGAAGAAGCTTTCTTT. It encodes CASSPGPEEAFF.

The chain joins TRBV6-1 to TRBJ1-1; no reliable D call. V was pared by 3 bases and J by 7 bases, with 9 bases between. From germline, CDR1 is MNHNS and CDR2 SASEGT. The CDR3 consists of 12 residues. The CDR3 region is CASSDYGFEAFF. CDR3 DNA: TGTGCCAGCAGTGATTACGGGTTTGAAGCTTTCTTT.

Here the CDR3 reads CASSQLGGTGNTIYF. DNA for the CDR3: TGTGCCAGCAGCCAGTTGGGGGGAACTGGAAACACCATATATTTT. This chain joins TRBV6-6 and TRBJ1-3; D might be TRBD1 (5 bases). The CDR3 loop spans 15 amino acids. The germline V and J ends were trimmed by 6 bases and 2 bases, with 14 bases remaining between them. The germline V gene encodes CDR1 MNHNY and CDR2 SVGAGI (reference sequence).

This chain uses TRBV18 with TRBJ1-2, with TRBD1 as a possible D gene (5 bases). The V and J ends lost 3 bases and 4 bases respectively, with 12 bases between them. CDR1 and CDR2 from the germline V gene are KGHSH and LQKENI. This CDR3 is built from 14 residues. The CDR3 nucleotides are TGTGCCAGCTCACCCGACGGGGGGGGCTATGGCTACACCTTC. It is translated as CASSPDGGGYGYTF. Filled out from reference TRBV18 and TRBJ1-2, the complete variable domain reads NAGVMQNPRHLVRRRGQEARLRCSPMKGHSHVYWYRQLPEEGLKFMVYLQKENIIDESGMPKERFSAEFPKEGPSILRIQQVVRGDSAAYFCASSPDGGGYGYTFGSGTRLTVV.

The CDR3 loop reads CASSTPGSDGNQPQHF. CDR3 sequence (DNA): TGTGCCAGCAGCACCCCAGGCTCAGACGGCAATCAGCCCCAGCATTTT. This sequence joins TRBV2 and TRBJ1-5; no firm D call. CDR1 and CDR2 (germline): SNHLY, FYNNEI. The CDR3 spans 16 residues. Trimming stripped 6 bases from V and 2 bases from J, with 17 bases between.

This clone was seen a handful of times. The CDR3 region has the DNA TGCAGCGGGATGACAGGGGACGGCTACACCTTC. It is translated as CSGMTGDGYTF. This chain links TRBV29-1 with TRBJ1-2, with 8 bases lining up with TRBD1. The germline V gene encodes CDR1 SQVTM and CDR2 ANQGSEA. The CDR3 loop spans 11 amino acids. Trimming cost V 7 bases and J 8 bases; bases outside gene matches: 6.